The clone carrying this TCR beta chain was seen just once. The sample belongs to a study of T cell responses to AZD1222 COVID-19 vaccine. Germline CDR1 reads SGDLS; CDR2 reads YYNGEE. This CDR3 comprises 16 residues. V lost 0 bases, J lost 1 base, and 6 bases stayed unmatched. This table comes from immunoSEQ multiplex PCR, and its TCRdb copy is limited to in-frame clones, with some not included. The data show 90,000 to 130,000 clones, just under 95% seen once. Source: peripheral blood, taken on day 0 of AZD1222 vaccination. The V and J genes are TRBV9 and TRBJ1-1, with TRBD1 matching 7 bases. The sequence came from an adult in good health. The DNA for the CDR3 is TGTGCCAGCAGCGTAGAAGGTAACAGGGGGAACACTGAAGCTTTCTTT. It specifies CASSVEGNRGNTEAFF.